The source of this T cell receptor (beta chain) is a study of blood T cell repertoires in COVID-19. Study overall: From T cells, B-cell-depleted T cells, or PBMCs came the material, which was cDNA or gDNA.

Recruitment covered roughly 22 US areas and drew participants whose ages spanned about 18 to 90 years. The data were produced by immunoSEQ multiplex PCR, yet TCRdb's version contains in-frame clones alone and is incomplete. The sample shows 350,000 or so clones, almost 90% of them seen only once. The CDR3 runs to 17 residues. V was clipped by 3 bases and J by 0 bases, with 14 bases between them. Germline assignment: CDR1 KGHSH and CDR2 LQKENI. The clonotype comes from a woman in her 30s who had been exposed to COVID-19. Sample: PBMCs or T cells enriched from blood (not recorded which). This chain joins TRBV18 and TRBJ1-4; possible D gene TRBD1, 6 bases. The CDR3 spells CASSPDSQIATNEKLFF. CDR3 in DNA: TGTGCCAGCTCACCGGACAGCCAAATAGCAACTAATGAAAAACTGTTTTTT.